The 16 T cell receptor beta chains given below trace back to one sample, sequenced in a study of T cells in Graves' hyperthyroidism and ophthalmopathy (dated by TCRdb to between 2018 and 2021). The library was obtained by multiplex PCR. Sequencing was performed on an Illumina HiSeq 2000. The TCR beta CDR3 regions were amplified from the RNA transcripts. The TCR CDR3 was subjected to a first round of RT-PCR using the HTBI primer set and the Qiagen OneStep RT-PCR kit. The public reads were quality trimmed at Q25 with fastp and then assembled into clones with MiXCR by TCRdb, keeping productive beta chains. Identical CDR3 proteins give one entry, which carries the most common genes and DNA. This sample has about 570,000 distinct CDR3 sequences in its table, and about half of those were observed once. Over 15% of the sample is taken by the ten largest. The sample was peripheral blood or thyroid tissue (not recorded which). The receptors were gathered from an adult woman with Graves' disease, either hyperthyroidism or ophthalmopathy (not recorded which).

The rearrangement links TRBV20-1 to TRBJ2-7; 8 bases agree with TRBD1. The CDR3 sequence is 10 residues long. CDR1 DFQATT and CDR2 SNEGSKA come from the germline V gene (reference sequence). Unmatched junction bases numbered 2, after V lost 6 bases and J lost 7 bases. CDR3: CSANRGEQYF. The CDR3, as DNA: TGCAGTGCCAACAGGGGGGAGCAGTACTTC.

In the case of this clonotype: Because the CDR3 is missing its conserved closing phenylalanine or tryptophan, this is likely a read error. This sequence joins TRBV7-4 and TRBJ1-2; 10 bases line up with TRBD1. Germline V gives CDR1 SGHVT, CDR2 SQSDAQ. V dropped 6 bases and J dropped 5; count of bases not matched to a gene: 3. There are 13 residues in the CDR3. This CDR3 reads CASRPGQGYGYTL. CDR3 bases: TGTGCCAGCAGACCGGGACAGGGGTATGGCTACACCCTC.

This clonotype appeared many times. This chain uses TRBV12-3 or TRBV12-4 with TRBJ1-2; D remains ambiguous. Trimming stripped 4 bases from V and 3 bases from J, with 9 bases between. The CDR3 is 13 amino acids. The CDR3 sequence is CASSSQKYYGYTF. The CDR3, as DNA: TGTGCCAGCAGTTCACAGAAATACTATGGCTACACCTTC.

The CDR3 DNA sequence: TGCAGTGCTAGAGATGGGGGGGTGAGCAATCAGCCCCAGCATTTT. It yields the protein CSARDGGVSNQPQHF. The chain is built from TRBV20-1 and TRBJ1-5; D perhaps matches TRBD1 (5 bases). V was trimmed by 0 bases and J by 1 base, leaving 10 bases between them. The CDR3 is 15 amino acids. Germline V gives CDR1 DFQATT, CDR2 SNEGSKA (reference sequence).

This clonotype has a count of ten or more. CDR3 DNA sequence: TGTGCCAGCAGTTTGCGGGACAGGGGGCTTTATGGCTACACCTTC. This codes for CASSLRDRGLYGYTF. The rearrangement joins TRBV12-3 or TRBV12-4 to TRBJ1-2, with 12 nucleotides matching TRBD1. V shed 3 bases and J 5 bases; nucleotides not matched to a gene: 4. The CDR3 covers 15 residues.

This sequence joins TRBV7-9 and TRBJ1-1; perhaps TRBD1 as D (5 bases). Trimming stripped 3 bases from V and 7 bases from J, with 12 bases between. The CDR3 sequence is 13 residues long. Per germline, CDR1 SEHNR and CDR2 FQNEAQ (reference sequence). The chain's CDR3 is CASSFAVDSEAFF. The CDR3 DNA reads TGTGCCAGCAGCTTCGCGGTCGACAGTGAAGCTTTCTTT.

This CDR3 is CAILGQGGTQPQHF. The DNA for the CDR3 is TGTGCCATCCTCGGACAGGGGGGCACTCAGCCCCAGCATTTT. The J gene is TRBJ1-5, the V gene TRBV10-3; 10 bases fit TRBD1. This CDR3 has 14 residues. V was clipped by 8 bases and J by 6 bases; unmatched bases: 7. From germline, CDR1 is ENHRY and CDR2 SYGVKD.

This clonotype was seen ten or more times. The rearrangement uses TRBV7-9 and TRBJ1-1; no definite D call. V lost 3 bases and J lost 5, with 10 bases in between. This CDR3 contains 13 residues. Germline V CDR1 and CDR2: SEHNR, FQNEAQ (reference sequence). CDR3 in amino acids: CASSFRMETEAFF. CDR3 sequence (DNA): TGTGCCAGCAGCTTCCGGATGGAAACTGAAGCTTTCTTT.

A single count supports this clonotype. This sequence joins TRBV2 and TRBJ2-4; weak D call: TRBD1 (5 bases). The ends were cut back, 5 bases at V and 4 bases at J, with 6 bases in the middle. The CDR3 length is 12 residues. Germline-derived CDR1 and CDR2 are SNHLY and FYNNEI. Written as DNA, the CDR3 is TGTGCCAGCAGTTCAGGGAAAAACATTCAGTACTTC. This encodes CASSSGKNIQYF. The full variable domain, completed using reference TRBV2 and TRBJ2-4, is EPEVTQTPSHQVTQMGQEVILRCVPISNHLYFYWYRQILGQKVEFLVSFYNNEISEKSEIFDDQFSVERPDGSNFTLKIRSTKLEDSAMYFCASSSGKNIQYFGAGTRLSVL.

This clonotype was detected many times. The chain combines TRBV10-3 with TRBJ1-6; TRBD1 matches 10 bases. This CDR3 is 18 amino acids long. The junction had 12 bases not matched to a gene; V was cut back by 2 bases and J by 8 bases. Germline V gene data show CDR1 as ENHRY and CDR2 as SYGVKD. CDR3 protein: CAISEARGQGESHSPLHF. CDR3 DNA: TGTGCCATCAGTGAGGCGAGAGGACAGGGGGAATCTCATTCACCCCTCCACTTT.

This clonotype was recorded a few times. J is TRBJ1-2 and V is TRBV25-1; D is possibly TRBD1 (6 bases). The CDR3 runs to 10 residues. V shed 5 bases and J shed 8 bases, with 6 bases lying between them. The V gene's germline CDR1 is MGHDK and CDR2 SYGVNS. The CDR3 region is CASSQGGYTF. The CDR3 DNA follows: TGTGCCAGCAGTCAGGGGGGCTACACCTTC.

This rearrangement joins TRBV20-1 to TRBJ1-1; 7 nucleotides line up with TRBD1. The V gene's germline CDR1 is DFQATT and CDR2 SNEGSKA (reference sequence). V shed 3 bases, J shed 2 bases, and the junction held 3 bases outside the gene matches. The CDR3 runs 13 residues. The CDR3 DNA reads as TGCAGTGCTAGGGGGACAGTCAACACTGAAGCTTTCTTT. It codes for CSARGTVNTEAFF.

Many counts were recorded for this clonotype. The chain uses TRBV7-2 and TRBJ1-5, with D unclear. The germline gives CDR1 SGHTA, CDR2 FQGNSA. The CDR3 is 11 residues long. The V end was cut by 1 base, the J end by 9 bases, with 4 bases between. Here the CDR3 DNA reads TGTGCCAGCAGCTTAGATGGGCCCCAGCATTTT. Translating it yields CASSLDGPQHF. The complete variable domain, with remaining parts taken from reference TRBV7-2 and TRBJ1-5, reads GAGVSQSPSNKVTEKGKDVELRCDPISGHTALYWYRQSLGQGLEFLIYFQGNSAPDKSGLPSDRFSAERTGGSVSTLTIQRTQQEDSAVYLCASSLDGPQHFGDGTRLSIL.

This clonotype has ten or more counts. J is TRBJ1-1 and V is TRBV2, with unresolved D. The CDR3 extends over 13 amino acids. V shed 6 bases and J shed 1 base, with 9 bases lying between them. In germline, CDR1 is SNHLY, CDR2 FYNNEI. The CDR3 loop reads CASRWTRNTEAFF. For the CDR3, the DNA is TGTGCCAGCAGATGGACTCGGAACACTGAAGCTTTCTTT.

This clonotype was seen repeatedly, ten times or more. V gene TRBV6-1 combines with J gene TRBJ2-2; 7 positions match TRBD1. The germline V gene has CDR1 MNHNS and CDR2 SASEGT. This CDR3 has 14 amino acids. Trimming removed 7 bases from V and 7 bases from J; junction bases left unmatched: 9. The CDR3 nucleotides are TGTGCCAGCACGAGACAGGGATACGACGGGGAGCTGTTTTTT. Translating gives CASTRQGYDGELFF.

In this sample, this clonotype turned up a few times. This chain links TRBV20-1 with TRBJ2-3; weak D call: TRBD2 (6 bases). V was clipped by 5 bases and J by 2 bases, with 11 bases between them. CDR1 is DFQATT, CDR2 SNEGSKA, per germline (reference sequence). The CDR3 is 13 amino acids. CDR3 coding DNA: TGCAGTGCTCTCTTAGCGGTCACAGATACGCAGTATTTT. Amino acids: CSALLAVTDTQYF.